Below, 8 T cell receptor beta chains from the same sample are listed, as sequenced in a study of blood T cell repertoires in COVID-19. Assay used: immunoSEQ multiplex PCR; TCRdb lists only in-frame clones, some missing. The sample carries approximately 140,000 clones, roughly 81% recorded once. The sample was peripheral blood. These receptors came from a human donor with acute or convalescent COVID-19. The donor label of this sample is uncertain.

A few counts support this clone. CDR3 residues: CASSIEGTATDTQYF. The DNA of the CDR3 is TGTGCCAGTAGTATAGAGGGGACAGCCACAGATACGCAGTATTTT. The V gene is TRBV19, the J gene TRBJ2-3; 7 bases align to TRBD1. CDR3 size: 15 residues. J gave up 2 bases and V 0 bases, and 2 bases lay outside the gene matches. Germline values: CDR1 LNHDA, CDR2 SQIVND (reference sequence).

The chain couples TRBV6-5 to TRBJ1-1; tentatively, D is TRBD1 (6 bases). Per the germline V gene, CDR1 is MNHEY and CDR2 is SVGAGI. V was clipped by 2 bases and J by 4 bases, with 17 bases between them. This CDR3 is 16 amino acids long. The CDR3 DNA follows: TGTGCCAGCAGTTACCCTTCCAGGGGAAGGGGCACTGAAGCTTTCTTT. Its translation: CASSYPSRGRGTEAFF.

V gene TRBV5-1 combines with J gene TRBJ1-1; 8 nucleotides match TRBD1. With V trimmed by 4 bases and J by 0 bases, 8 bases remained unmatched. The germline V gene encodes CDR1 SGHRS and CDR2 YFSETQ. The CDR3 loop spans 16 amino acids. CDR3 nucleotide sequence: TGCGCCAGCAGCATCGGACAGGGAACCATGAACACTGAAGCTTTCTTT. It codes for CASSIGQGTMNTEAFF.

V is TRBV12-3 or TRBV12-4 and J is TRBJ1-2; TRBD1 agrees at 7 bases. CDR3 length equals 13 residues. J lost 7 bases, V lost 3 bases, and 5 bases had no gene match. CDR3 residues: CASSFGQVPGYTF. DNA of the CDR3: TGTGCCAGCAGTTTCGGACAGGTCCCTGGCTACACCTTC.

J is TRBJ2-3 and V is TRBV21-1; the listed D gene, TRBD1, was not tested against the DNA. TRBV21-1 is designated a pseudogene. The CDR3 runs to 15 residues. CDR3 in DNA: TGTGCCAGCAGCAAACCCAGGTCCCACACAGATACGCAGTATTTT. This encodes CASSKPRSHTDTQYF.

This chain uses TRBV5-1 with TRBJ1-6; 9 positions agree with TRBD1. V lost 4 bases, J lost 7 bases, and 3 bases stayed unmatched. The CDR3 has 14 amino acids. CDR1 and CDR2 (germline): SGHRS, YFSETQ. CDR3 loop: CASSQTGGNSPLHF. CDR3 coding DNA: TGCGCCAGCAGCCAGACAGGGGGGAATTCACCCCTCCACTTT.

The chain has TRBV7-9 and TRBJ1-2, with D hard to call. V was cut by 5 bases and J by 4 bases, with 8 bases left in between. This CDR3 comprises 12 residues. Germline-derived CDR1 and CDR2 are SEHNR and FQNEAQ (reference sequence). The DNA for the CDR3 is TGTGCCAGCAGCCCATATAGCTATGGCTACACCTTC. This sequence encodes CASSPYSYGYTF.

The rearrangement uses TRBV5-6 and TRBJ1-2; TRBD1 is a possible D gene (6 bases). The CDR3 is made up of 15 amino acids. Germline V gene data show CDR1 as SGHDT and CDR2 as YYEEEE. V was shortened by 4 bases and J by 2 bases, with 15 bases between the two germline ends. DNA for the CDR3: TGTGCCAGCAGCACGATCACCGGGACAAACTATGGCTACACCTTC. Residues: CASSTITGTNYGYTF.